The 21 T cell receptor beta chains given below trace back to one sample, sequenced in a study of shared T cell receptors in the human thymus. The data were produced by immunoSEQ multiplex PCR, yet TCRdb's version contains in-frame clones alone and is incomplete. This table holds hundreds of thousands of clones, 95% found once. Sequencing was carried out using thymocytes. These receptors were collected from a human donor.

This chain uses TRBV29-1 with TRBJ1-1, with D possibly matching TRBD1 (5 bases). The V and J ends lost 5 bases and 5 bases respectively, with 12 bases between them. The length of the CDR3 is 12 residues. Germline CDR1 reads SQVTM; CDR2 reads ANQGSEA. CDR3 amino acids: CSVRDQGTEAFF. CDR3 bases: TGCAGCGTTAGGGACCAGGGAACTGAAGCTTTCTTT.

The chain carries TRBV5-1 and TRBJ1-1; TRBD1 agrees at 8 bases. J lost 6 bases, V lost 4 bases, and 14 bases had no gene match. The CDR3 consists of 16 residues. CDR1 SGHRS and CDR2 YFSETQ come from the germline V gene. The CDR3: CASSLRTGTPHPEAFF. The CDR3 nucleotides are TGCGCCAGCAGCCTCAGGACAGGGACTCCCCACCCTGAAGCTTTCTTT.

The CDR3 nucleotides read TGCGCCAGCAGCCAAGTTACGGGATGGCGCTACGAGCAGTACTTC. This gives the protein CASSQVTGWRYEQYF. The chain couples TRBV4-3 to TRBJ2-7; D perhaps matches TRBD2 (5 bases). The CDR3 runs 15 residues. V lost 1 base and J lost 3, with 13 bases in between. Germline V gene lookup returns CDR1 LGHNA and CDR2 YSLEER.

The rearrangement uses TRBV10-3 and TRBJ2-7; D gene uncertain. The CDR3 has 13 residues. V gave up 4 bases and J gave up 4 bases, with 11 bases separating them. Germline CDR1 reads ENHRY; CDR2 reads SYGVKD. The chain's CDR3 is CAISGSPAYEQYF. CDR3 sequence (DNA): TGTGCCATCAGTGGGTCCCCCGCTTACGAGCAGTACTTC.

The chain has TRBV11-3 and TRBJ2-2; D not resolved. Germline lookup yields CDR1 SGHNT and CDR2 YENEEA. The V end lost 5 bases, the J end lost 3 bases, and 4 bases lay between the germline ends. The CDR3 sequence is 12 residues long. The CDR3 loop is CASSRHTGELFF. The DNA for the CDR3 is TGTGCCAGCAGCCGCCACACCGGGGAGCTGTTTTTT.

J is TRBJ2-5 and V is TRBV4-1; no clear D gene. The germline V gene encodes CDR1 MGHRA and CDR2 YSYEKL. The CDR3 totals 13 residues. V was clipped by 4 bases and J by 5 bases, with 11 bases between them. Here the CDR3 reads CASSLKISETQYF. The DNA of the CDR3 is TGCGCCAGCAGCCTTAAAATATCCGAGACCCAGTACTTC.

The V and J genes are TRBV15 and TRBJ2-1; D unclear. Per the germline V gene, CDR1 is LNHNV and CDR2 is YYDKDF (reference sequence). The CDR3 extends over 14 amino acids. V shed 0 bases and J shed 8 bases, with 11 bases lying between them. This CDR3 is CATSREASCDEQFF. The CDR3 DNA reads TGTGCCACCAGCAGAGAGGCCAGCTGCGATGAGCAGTTCTTC.

The CDR3 bases are TGTGCCAGCAGCTTACCTCAGACAGCCCGCTCTGGAAACACCATATATTTT. Residues: CASSLPQTARSGNTIYF. The chain combines TRBV11-1 with TRBJ1-3; perhaps TRBD1 as D (5 bases). Trimming took off 2 bases at V and 0 bases at J, with 14 bases between the two ends. The CDR3 is made up of 17 amino acids. The germline V gene encodes CDR1 SGHAT and CDR2 FQDESV (reference sequence).

V is TRBV7-2 and J is TRBJ1-1; D is ambiguous. Germline V CDR1 and CDR2: SGHTA, FQGNSA. Trimming cost V 10 bases and J 1 base, with 13 bases left between them. There are 13 residues in the CDR3. The CDR3 bases are TGTGCCAATCGAAGACGGAAGAACACTGAAGCTTTCTTT. The encoded protein is CANRRRKNTEAFF.

The rearrangement uses TRBV9 and TRBJ1-3, with TRBD1 identical over 10 bases. Trimming removed 0 bases from V and 1 base from J; junction bases left unmatched: 7. Germline CDR1 and CDR2: SGDLS and YYNGEE. The CDR3 is 18 amino acids. The CDR3 sequence is CASSVVGDRGRSGNTIYF. CDR3 coding DNA: TGTGCCAGCAGCGTAGTGGGGGACAGGGGCCGATCTGGAAACACCATATATTTT.

The chain is built from TRBV5-5 and TRBJ2-1; TRBD1 agrees at 7 bases. The V segment lost 4 bases and the J segment 5 bases; nucleotides outside the gene matches: 15. Per the germline V gene, CDR1 is SGHKS and CDR2 is YYEKEE (reference sequence). The CDR3 is 17 amino acids. The CDR3 DNA follows: TGTGCCAGCAGCGCCGAACAGGGGACCCCTATCCACAATGAGCAGTTCTTC. Its translation: CASSAEQGTPIHNEQFF.

A remark on this clone: Relative to the germline gene, one junction end is altered; a read error may explain this. The chain uses TRBV28 and TRBJ2-1; 8 positions match TRBD2. The CDR3 loop spans 13 amino acids. CDR1 is MDHEN and CDR2 is SYDVKM in the germline V gene. The CDR3 sequence: CAGSLGTRNEQFF. CDR3 in DNA: TGTGCCGGCAGCCTCGGGACTAGAAATGAGCAGTTCTTC.

V usage is TRBV7-2 and J usage is TRBJ2-1, with 9 bases fitting TRBD2. J was trimmed by 3 bases and V by 5 bases; bases with no gene match: 11. Per the germline V gene, CDR1 is SGHTA and CDR2 is FQGNSA. The CDR3 is 17 amino acids. CDR3 loop: CASSPRLAGGDYNEQFF. Written as DNA, the CDR3 is TGTGCCAGCAGCCCACGGTTGGCGGGAGGGGACTACAATGAGCAGTTCTTC. The whole variable domain, remainder taken from reference TRBV7-2 and TRBJ2-1, is GAGVSQSPSNKVTEKGKDVELRCDPISGHTALYWYRQSLGQGLEFLIYFQGNSAPDKSGLPSDRFSAERTGGSVSTLTIQRTQQEDSAVYLCASSPRLAGGDYNEQFFGPGTRLTVL.

The gene calls are TRBV4-3 and TRBJ1-5, with D possibly being TRBD1 (5 bases). Germline V gene lookup returns CDR1 LGHNA and CDR2 YSLEER. With 0 bases removed from V and 0 bases from J, the gap between germline ends came to 18 bases. The CDR3 has 19 amino acids. The CDR3 sequence is CASSQDRSGTRYSNQPQHF. The CDR3 DNA reads TGCGCCAGCAGCCAAGATCGGTCCGGGACCCGATATAGCAATCAGCCCCAGCATTTT.

The chain joins TRBV14 to TRBJ2-7, with D possibly being TRBD1 (6 bases). V lost 3 bases and J lost 0, with 9 bases in between. CDR3 length equals 14 residues. Per germline, CDR1 SGHDN and CDR2 FVKESK. The CDR3 here is CASSQRGGSYEQYF. The CDR3 DNA reads as TGTGCCAGCAGCCAGCGAGGGGGCTCCTACGAGCAGTACTTC. The full variable domain, in which reference TRBV14 and TRBJ2-7 provide the parts outside the CDR3, is EAGVTQFPSHSVIEKGQTVTLRCDPISGHDNLYWYRRVMGKEIKFLLHFVKESKQDESGMPNNRFLAERTGGTYSTLKVQPAELEDSGVYFCASSQRGGSYEQYFGPGTRLTVT.

J is TRBJ1-1 and V is TRBV27; no definite D call. CDR1 and CDR2 (germline): MNHEY, SMNVEV (reference sequence). There are 15 residues in the CDR3. Trimming removed 5 bases at V and 1 base at J, with 14 bases between. CDR3 sequence reads: CASSPRIRANTEAFF. The CDR3 region has the DNA TGTGCCAGCAGTCCAAGGATCCGGGCGAACACTGAAGCTTTCTTT.

The chain links TRBV28 to TRBJ2-6; tentative D call: TRBD2 (5 bases). CDR3 size: 18 residues. V lost 2 bases and J lost 0, with 14 bases in between. From germline, CDR1 is MDHEN and CDR2 SYDVKM. The CDR3 sequence is CASSLGRGPLSGANVLTF. The CDR3 nucleotides are TGTGCCAGCAGTTTAGGTCGGGGTCCCCTCTCTGGGGCCAACGTCCTGACTTTC.

The chain joins TRBV5-8 to TRBJ2-3; D is perhaps TRBD1 (5 bases). Germline CDR1 and CDR2: SGHTS and YDEGEE. With 2 bases removed from V and 6 bases from J, the gap between germline ends came to 10 bases. This CDR3 comprises 13 residues. CDR3 bases: TGTGCCAGCAGCTTCGACAGAGTGGATACGCAGTATTTT. Protein: CASSFDRVDTQYF. Using reference TRBV5-8 and TRBJ2-3 for the parts outside the CDR3, the full variable domain is EAGVTQSPTHLIKTRGQQATLRCSPISGHTSVYWYQQALGLGLQFLLWYDEGEERNRGNFPPRFSGRQFPNYSSELNVNALELEDSALYLCASSFDRVDTQYFGPGTRLTVL.

This chain uses TRBV5-6 with TRBJ2-7; TRBD1 is a possible D gene (6 bases). V lost 1 base and J 2 bases, leaving 16 bases between the germline ends. This CDR3 region has 16 residues. Germline V lookup: CDR1 SGHDT, CDR2 YYEEEE. DNA for the CDR3: TGTGCCAGCAGCTTGTCGGGGCCAGGGGCTACCTACGAGCAGTACTTC. Its translation: CASSLSGPGATYEQYF. Using reference TRBV5-6 and TRBJ2-7 for the parts outside the CDR3, the full variable domain is DAGVTQSPTHLIKTRGQQVTLRCSPKSGHDTVSWYQQALGQGPQFIFQYYEEEERQRGNFPDRFSGHQFPNYSSELNVNALLLGDSALYLCASSLSGPGATYEQYFGPGTRLTVT.

The chain uses TRBV10-2 and TRBJ2-4; D remains ambiguous. CDR1 is WSHSY and CDR2 is SAAADI in the germline V gene. Trimming left V 0 bases short and J 0 bases short, with 12 bases between. The CDR3 loop spans 17 amino acids. The CDR3: CASSESDLALAKNIQYF. As DNA, the CDR3 is TGCGCCAGCAGTGAGTCCGACTTAGCCCTAGCCAAAAACATTCAGTACTTC.

V usage is TRBV10-2 and J usage is TRBJ1-3; no clear D gene. Trimming took off 5 bases at V and 0 bases at J, with 17 bases between the two ends. The CDR3 is made up of 17 amino acids. Germline CDR1 reads WSHSY; CDR2 reads SAAADI. Here the CDR3 reads CASSYSPGSLSGNTIYF. The CDR3 nucleotides read TGCGCCAGCAGTTACTCCCCGGGGTCACTCTCTGGAAACACCATATATTTT.